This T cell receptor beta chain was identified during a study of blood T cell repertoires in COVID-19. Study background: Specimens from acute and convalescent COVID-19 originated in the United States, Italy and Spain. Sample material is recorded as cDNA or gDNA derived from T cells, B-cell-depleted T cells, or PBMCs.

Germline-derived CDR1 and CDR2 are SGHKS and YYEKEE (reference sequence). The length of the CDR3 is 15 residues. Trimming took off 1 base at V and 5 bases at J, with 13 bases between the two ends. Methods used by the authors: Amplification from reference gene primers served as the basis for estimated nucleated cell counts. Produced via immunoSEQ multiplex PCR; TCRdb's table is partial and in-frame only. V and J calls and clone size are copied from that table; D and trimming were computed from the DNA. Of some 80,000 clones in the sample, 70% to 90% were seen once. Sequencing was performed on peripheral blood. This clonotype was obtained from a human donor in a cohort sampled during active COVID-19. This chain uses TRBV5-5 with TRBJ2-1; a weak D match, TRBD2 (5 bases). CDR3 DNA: TGTGCCAGCAGCTTGCGAGGGTATGACCACAATGAGCAGTTCTTC. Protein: CASSLRGYDHNEQFF.